Listed below are T cell receptor beta chains from one sample, sequenced in a study of CD8+ T cells in alopecia areata. The assay was immunoSEQ multiplex PCR, and TCRdb's table has in-frame clones only and misses some. The sample lists about 11,000 clones; roughly 57% were seen once. The sample taken for sequencing was skin. These receptors were obtained from a human donor with alopecia areata. Both conserved end residues are part of each CDR3. The D gene is left open where the match is weak. Clone size is not always given. Where it is, it says once, few, many or a class for expanded clones.

>TRBJ2-7|NA|TRBV27|few
TGTGCCAGCAGAGTCCTCGGGGTGGTGGGGGAGCAGTACTTC
CASRVLGVVGEQYF
>TRBJ2-5|TRBD2|TRBV6-5|NA
TGTGCCAGCAGTAGGACTAGCAGAGAGACCCAGTACTTC
CASSRTSRETQYF
>TRBJ1-5|TRBD1|TRBV27|NA
TGTGCCAGCAGCACTAGTCGACAGGGGGAGGGTCAGCCCCAGCATTTT
CASSTSRQGEGQPQHF
>TRBJ1-1|TRBD1|TRBV10-2|few
TGCGCCAGCAGTACAGGGGGCAACACTGAAGCTTTCTTT
CASSTGGNTEAFF
>TRBJ2-2|NA|TRBV4-1|NA
TGCGCCAGCAGCCAACCACTGCGACAGGTCCACACCGGGGAGCTGTTTTTT
CASSQPLRQVHTGELFF
>TRBJ2-6|TRBD1|TRBV11-2|once
TGTGCCAGCAGTTTGGACAGGGCCAACTCTGGGGCCAACGTCCTGACTTTC
CASSLDRANSGANVLTF
>TRBJ1-1|NA|TRBV11-2|NA
TGTGCCAGCAGCTTAGCGGGCAGGGCGAATGAAGCTTTCTTT
CASSLAGRANEAFF
>TRBJ2-5|NA|TRBV28|NA
TGTGCCAGCAGTATCGGGGCTTTGAAGACCCAGTACTTC
CASSIGALKTQYF
>TRBJ2-1|TRBD2|TRBV30|NA
TGTGCCTGGAGGGGACTAGCGGTAGACAATGAGCAGTTCTTC
CAWRGLAVDNEQFF
>TRBJ1-2|NA|TRBV7-9|NA
TGTGCCAGCAGCTTATATCGGGGCAACTATGGCTACACCTTC
CASSLYRGNYGYTF
>TRBJ2-2|NA|TRBV2|NA
TGTGCCAGCACGGCTCCCGGGGGCGGCGGGGAGCTGTTTTTT
CASTAPGGGGELFF
>TRBJ2-7|TRBD2|TRBV30|few
TGTGCCTGGAGCGTGGGACTAGCGGGAGTTTTGTACGAGCAGTACTTC
CAWSVGLAGVLYEQYF
>TRBJ2-7|TRBD2|TRBV9|NA
TGTGCCAGCAGCGTAGGACTAGCGGGGAGTTTCTACGAGCAGTACTTC
CASSVGLAGSFYEQYF
>TRBJ1-5|TRBD1|TRBV30|NA
TGTGCCTGGGATGGACAGGGAGGTCAGCCCCAGCATTTT
CAWDGQGGQPQHF
>TRBJ2-2|NA|TRBV27|NA
TGTGCCAGCAGTTCAAACCAGAACACCGGGGAGCTGTTTTTT
CASSSNQNTGELFF
>TRBJ2-1|TRBD2|TRBV11-3|NA
TGTGCCAGCAGCACGGTACGGGGGGATGAGCAGTTCTTC
CASSTVRGDEQFF
>TRBJ1-1|NA|TRBV7-6|NA
TGTGCCAGCAGCTCACAGGGGAACACTGAAGCTTTCTTT
CASSSQGNTEAFF
>TRBJ2-7|TRBD1|TRBV15|NA
TGTGCCACCAGCAGGTACAGGGGCGCCTCCTACGAGCAGTACTTC
CATSRYRGASYEQYF
>TRBJ1-1|NA|TRBV29-1|NA
TGCAGCGTTGGACAGACGAACACTGAAGCTTTCTTT
CSVGQTNTEAFF
>TRBJ2-6|TRBD1|TRBV30|NA
TGTGCCTGGACTAGGACAGGGTTCTCTGGGGCCAACGTTCTGACTTTC
CAWTRTGFSGANVLTF
>TRBJ2-5|NA|TRBV2|medium-sized
TGTGCCAGCAGCCCTTGGGCATCCGGCCAAGAGACCCAGTACTTC
CASSPWASGQETQYF
>TRBJ2-1|NA|TRBV5-4|NA
TGTGCCAGCAGCCCTCTGGCCTGGGACACTAGGTACTACAATGAGCAGTTCTTC
CASSPLAWDTRYYNEQFF
>TRBJ2-1|NA|TRBV30|NA
TGTGCCTGGAGGGGCGGCTCCTACAATGAGCAGTTCTTC
CAWRGGSYNEQFF
>TRBJ2-1|TRBD2|TRBV4-1|once
TGCGCCAGCAGCCAATTAGATATGGGGCTAGCGGGAGGTGAGCAGTTCTTC
CASSQLDMGLAGGEQFF
>TRBJ2-1|TRBD2|TRBV5-1|NA
TGCGCCAGCAGCTCCCTACTAGCGGGAGGGGCCAATGAGCAGTTCTTC
CASSSLLAGGANEQFF
>TRBJ2-3|NA|TRBV7-2|NA
TGTGCCAGCAGCCCCCGGGCAGGGAATACGCAGTATTTT
CASSPRAGNTQYF
>TRBJ2-5|NA|TRBV29-1|NA
TGCAGCGTTGAAAATCGTGAGGAGACCCAGTACTTC
CSVENREETQYF
>TRBJ2-7|NA|TRBV2|once
TGTGCCAGCAGTGATCTTTGGCTCCCGAGCTCCTACGAGCAGTACTTC
CASSDLWLPSSYEQYF
>TRBJ1-2|TRBD1|TRBV10-2|few
TGCGCCAGCAGTGCACTGAGGGGGCGCGGGGATGGCTACACCTTC
CASSALRGRGDGYTF
>TRBJ2-7|NA|TRBV7-9|NA
TGTGCCAGCAGCTTAGAATCCCTTCCGGGGGCGTATGAGCAGTACTTC
CASSLESLPGAYEQYF
>TRBJ2-7|TRBD2|TRBV7-2|NA
TGTGCCAGCAGCTTAAGGTCCGCGTTTAGCGGGAGTGGGAACGAGCAGTACTTC
CASSLRSAFSGSGNEQYF
>TRBJ1-2|NA|TRBV7-9|NA
TGTGCCTGTAGGGACCCTAACTATGGCTACACCTTC
CACRDPNYGYTF
>TRBJ2-7|TRBD1|TRBV5-1|NA
TGCGCCAGCAGCCCCCCGGGACAGTACTACGAGCAGTACTTC
CASSPPGQYYEQYF
>TRBJ2-1|NA|TRBV6-5|NA
TGTGCCAGCACTACTTTCGGGGGCAATGAGCAGTTCTTC
CASTTFGGNEQFF
>TRBJ1-1|NA|TRBV2|NA
TGTGCCAGCAGTGAACAATTCATGAACACTGAAGCTTTCTTT
CASSEQFMNTEAFF
>TRBJ1-1|NA|TRBV5-4|NA
TGTGCCAGCAGCTTGTGGGGAAACACTGAAGCTTTCTTT
CASSLWGNTEAFF
>TRBJ1-5|NA|TRBV27|NA
TGTGCCAGCAGTTCGGAGCTGTCGTATCAGCCCCAGCATTTT
CASSSELSYQPQHF
>TRBJ2-1|NA|TRBV27|medium-sized
TGTGCCAGCAGATATCAGGGGGGCAATGAGCAGTTCTTC
CASRYQGGNEQFF
>TRBJ1-2|TRBD1|TRBV7-2|NA
TGTGCCAGCAGCCCTGTGGGTAGACAGGGCCATGGCTACACCTTC
CASSPVGRQGHGYTF
>TRBJ2-7|NA|TRBV27|few
TGTGCCAGCAGAGTAACACAGGTCTCCTACGAGCAGTACTTC
CASRVTQVSYEQYF
>TRBJ2-7|TRBD2|TRBV7-2|NA
TGTGCCAGCAGCTCCTCCGGGGGACTACGGGAGCAGTACTTC
CASSSSGGLREQYF
>TRBJ2-6|NA|TRBV5-1|NA
TGCGCCAGCAGCCCCGACCCAGGGTTTGGGGCCAACGTCCTGACTTTC
CASSPDPGFGANVLTF
>TRBJ2-2|TRBD1|TRBV29-1|NA
TGCAGCGTTACAGGGGGCGTCCACACCGGGGAGCTGTTTTTT
CSVTGGVHTGELFF
>TRBJ2-1|NA|TRBV20-1|NA
TGCAGTGCTAGCGGGTACAATGAGCAGTTCTTC
CSASGYNEQFF
>TRBJ1-2|NA|TRBV7-9|few
TGTGCCAGCAGCACGGTGGGGGACTGGAACTATGGCTACACCTTC
CASSTVGDWNYGYTF
>TRBJ2-7|NA|TRBV5-1|NA
TGCGCCAGCAGCTTGGAAGGCAGGGCGACCTACGAGCAGTACTTC
CASSLEGRATYEQYF
>TRBJ2-1|NA|TRBV29-1|NA
TGCAGCGTTTGGTTTTGGGGGGCCGGTAAGTTCTTC
CSVWFWGAGKFF
>TRBJ1-2|NA|TRBV4-1|NA
TGCGCCAGCAGCCAAGTCAGGGACTATGGCTACACCTTC
CASSQVRDYGYTF
>TRBJ1-2|NA|TRBV27|NA
TGTGCCAGCAGTTTTAGGGGACTCCATGGCTACACCTTC
CASSFRGLHGYTF
>TRBJ1-1|NA|TRBV5-6|NA
TGTGCCAGCAGCTCGGGGGCTTTTGAAACCCCGAACACTGAAGCTTTCTTT
CASSSGAFETPNTEAFF
>TRBJ1-2|TRBD1|TRBV5-6|NA
TGTGCCAGCAGCTTTACAGGGGGCTATGGCTACACCTTC
CASSFTGGYGYTF
>TRBJ1-1|NA|TRBV27|NA
TGTGCCAGCAGTTTTGTCCGGGAGTCGGGGGGTGAAGCTTTCTTT
CASSFVRESGGEAFF
>TRBJ1-2|NA|TRBV29-1|NA
TGCAGCGTTGATGTCGGCCTTAACTATGGCTACACCTTC
CSVDVGLNYGYTF
>TRBJ2-2|NA|TRBV27|few
TGTGCCAGTAGGATCGGCGGGGAGCTGTTTTTT
CASRIGGELFF
>TRBJ2-3|TRBD2|TRBV7-2|NA
TGTGCCAGCAGCCCATCCGGGCGGGGGACCGGGGATACGCAGTATTTT
CASSPSGRGTGDTQYF
>TRBJ2-5|TRBD2|TRBV28|once
TGTGCCAGCAGCAATCGACTAGCGGGGGGGCCCATAGGCCAAGAGACCCAGTACTTC
CASSNRLAGGPIGQETQYF
>TRBJ1-5|NA|TRBV7-9|NA
TGTGCCAGCAGACGGGACTCGGGCCAGCCCCAGCATTTT
CASRRDSGQPQHF
>TRBJ1-5|NA|TRBV12-5|NA
TGTGCTAGTGGTTTGAGGCAGCCCCAGCATTTT
CASGLRQPQHF
>TRBJ2-7|NA|TRBV4-1|few
TGCGCCAGCAGCGGCGACACCGTTGGCCCCTACGAGCAGTACTTC
CASSGDTVGPYEQYF
>TRBJ1-2|TRBD1|TRBV9|NA
TGTGCCAGCAGCAAGGACAGGGGCGACTACCCCTATGGCTACACCTTC
CASSKDRGDYPYGYTF